This T cell receptor (beta chain) was documented in a study of T-cell memory formation after mild COVID-19. J gave up 4 bases and V 8 bases, and 9 bases lay outside the gene matches. Per germline, CDR1 SQVTM and CDR2 ANQGSEA. CDR3 length: 13 amino acids. This clonotype has a handful of counts. MiXCR was run by TCRdb on the 5' RACE reads, yielding one entry per CDR3 protein. The table has a few hundred thousand distinct CDR3 sequences, more than 15% seen once. The origin of this receptor is a man younger than 35 who had mild COVID-19 (a few samples of this study predate the infection). Cell type and time point are not known. The sequencing input was PBMCs or a T cell subset sorted from them (not recorded which). This sequence joins TRBV29-1 and TRBJ2-3; TRBD2 matches at 7 bases. In DNA form, the CDR3 reads TGCAGCTTCGCCGGGACTAAGTCAGATACGCAGTATTTT. It translates to CSFAGTKSDTQYF.